The 15 T cell receptor beta chains given below trace back to one sample, sequenced in a study of control samples from healthy donors and cancer patients. Using immunoSEQ multiplex PCR, the repertoire was profiled, and TCRdb retains in-frame clones only, with some absent. The sample yields approximately 160,000 clones, 90% to 95% seen once. The sample comprised blood. The receptors were gathered from a woman aged 55 to 70 in good health.

The chain is built from TRBV25-1 and TRBJ1-5; D remains ambiguous. Germline V CDR1 and CDR2: MGHDK, SYGVNS. The CDR3 covers 14 residues. Trimming removed 4 bases from V and 5 bases from J, with 12 bases in between. The CDR3, as DNA: TGTGCCAGCAGTGTTTCTGGGGATTATCAGCCCCAGCATTTT. Its protein is CASSVSGDYQPQHF.

This clone was seen just once. CDR3 sequence: CARSRGQGSSTNTGELFF. Written as DNA, the CDR3 is TGTGCCAGAAGCCGGGGACAGGGTTCGTCAACGAACACCGGGGAGCTGTTTTTT. V usage is TRBV5-6 and J usage is TRBJ2-2, with 9 bases that match TRBD1. This CDR3 contains 18 residues. The germline gives CDR1 SGHDT, CDR2 YYEEEE. V dropped 8 bases and J dropped 0; count of bases not matched to a gene: 14.

The chain recombines TRBV9 with TRBJ1-4, with 9 nucleotides matching TRBD1. Unmatched junction bases numbered 8, after V lost 4 bases and J lost 7 bases. The CDR3 loop spans 15 amino acids. CDR1 and CDR2 (germline): SGDLS, YYNGEE. The CDR3 DNA follows: TGTGCCAGCAGCATCCGGGCGACAGGGGGTGAAAAACTGTTTTTT. Amino acid sequence: CASSIRATGGEKLFF. The entire variable domain, with the rest obtained from reference TRBV9 and TRBJ1-4, is as follows: DSGVTQTPKHLITATGQRVTLRCSPRSGDLSVYWYQQSLDQGLQFLIQYYNGEERAKGNILERFSAQQFPDLHSELNLSSLELGDSALYFCASSIRATGGEKLFFGSGTQLSVL.

In this sample, this clone turned up once. The chain joins TRBV30 to TRBJ1-6; D gene ambiguous. Trimming took 4 bases from V and 6 from J, leaving 13 bases between them. This CDR3 spans 14 amino acids. The germline V gene has CDR1 GTSNPN and CDR2 SVGIG (reference sequence). This chain's CDR3 is CAWTALTGNSPLHF. The DNA of the CDR3 is TGTGCCTGGACTGCGCTGACGGGTAATTCACCCCTCCACTTT.

This clone has only one observation. This chain joins TRBV7-9 and TRBJ1-3, with 9 bases identical to TRBD1. Trimming took 5 bases from V and 4 from J; bases not matched to a gene: 6. From germline, CDR1 is SEHNR and CDR2 FQNEAQ (reference sequence). CDR3 length: 15 amino acids. The DNA for the CDR3 is TGTGCCAGCAGCCTTACGGGACAGGGAGGAAACACCATATATTTT. Its translation: CASSLTGQGGNTIYF.

The CDR3 loop reads CASSAEETQYF. For the CDR3, the DNA is TGTGCCAGTTCGGCAGAAGAGACCCAGTACTTC. This chain connects TRBV19 to TRBJ2-5; D gene unclear. This CDR3 contains 11 residues. Trimming took 8 bases from V and 3 from J, leaving 7 bases between them. Per germline, CDR1 LNHDA and CDR2 SQIVND (reference sequence). The whole variable domain, filled in from reference TRBV19 and TRBJ2-5, reads DGGITQSPKYLFRKEGQNVTLSCEQNLNHDAMYWYRQDPGQGLRLIYYSQIVNDFQKGDIAEGYSVSREKKESFPLTVTSAQKNPTAFYLCASSAEETQYFGPGTRLLVL.

The chain recombines TRBV6-2 or TRBV6-3 with TRBJ1-2; TRBD1 might be the D (5 bases). CDR1 is MNHEY and CDR2 is SVGEGT in the germline V gene. The CDR3 sequence is 16 residues long. Trimming took off 2 bases at V and 4 bases at J, with 17 bases between the two ends. The CDR3 spells CASSYRGKRGPYGYTF. CDR3 DNA sequence: TGTGCCAGCAGTTACCGGGGGAAAAGGGGACCCTATGGCTACACCTTC.

The chain recombines TRBV27 with TRBJ2-2, with 7 bases matching TRBD1. Unmatched junction bases numbered 8, after V lost 7 bases and J lost 6 bases. Germline CDR1 and CDR2: MNHEY and SMNVEV (reference sequence). The CDR3 length is 14 residues. The CDR3 coding sequence is TGTGCCAGCACCGAGACAGGGTACCCCGGGGAGCTGTTTTTT. Its translation is CASTETGYPGELFF.

The CDR3 DNA reads TGTGCCAGCAGCCACCCACAAGAGACCCAGTACTTC. It translates to CASSHPQETQYF. The rearrangement joins TRBV3-1 (or the pseudogene TRBV3-2) to TRBJ2-5; D gene uncertain. V dropped 3 bases and J dropped 2 bases, with 4 bases sitting between them. The germline V gene has CDR1 LGHDT and CDR2 YNNKEL (reference sequence). The CDR3 loop spans 12 amino acids.

The chain employs TRBV18 and TRBJ2-5; no definite D call. Trimming pared 0 bases from V and 2 bases from J, leaving 7 bases between. Germline CDR1 is KGHSH and CDR2 is LQKENI. The CDR3 has 14 amino acids. This chain's CDR3 is CASSPPSSQETQYF. In nucleotides, the CDR3 is TGTGCCAGCTCACCACCTAGTTCTCAAGAGACCCAGTACTTC.

V and J are TRBV2 and TRBJ1-5; 11 bases are shared with TRBD1. This CDR3 has 15 residues. The germline V gene encodes CDR1 SNHLY and CDR2 FYNNEI. Trimming cost V 6 bases and J 4 bases; bases outside gene matches: 5. This chain's CDR3 is CASRVGTGGNQPQHF. Here the CDR3 DNA reads TGTGCCAGCAGGGTAGGGACAGGGGGGAATCAGCCCCAGCATTTT.

The chain combines TRBV21-1 with TRBJ2-1; the table's D gene call, TRBD1, was not cross checked with the DNA. TRBV21-1 constitutes a pseudogene. This CDR3 region has 19 residues. The CDR3 region is CASSTGQGLRGGSYNEQFF. CDR3 nucleotides: TGTGCCAGCAGCACGGGACAGGGGCTTCGGGGGGGCTCCTACAATGAGCAGTTCTTC.

V usage is TRBV2 and J usage is TRBJ2-2; 11 positions agree with TRBD2. V shed 6 bases and J 5 bases; nucleotides not matched to a gene: 11. Germline values: CDR1 SNHLY, CDR2 FYNNEI. This CDR3 is 17 amino acids long. The CDR3: CASSLGRLAGLTGELFF. CDR3 sequence (DNA): TGTGCCAGCAGCTTAGGGCGACTAGCGGGGCTAACCGGGGAGCTGTTTTTT.

The chain uses TRBV5-1 and TRBJ1-2; D is ambiguous. Trimming stripped 0 bases from V and 8 bases from J, with 8 bases between. CDR1 and CDR2 from the germline V gene are SGHRS and YFSETQ. The CDR3 runs 12 residues. The CDR3 DNA is TGCGCCAGCAGCTTGGACAGCGACGGCTACACCTTC. This gives the protein CASSLDSDGYTF.

This CDR3 is CASSEFRTGRKSNQPQHF. CDR3 DNA: TGTGCCAGCAGCGAATTCAGGACAGGGAGGAAGAGCAATCAGCCCCAGCATTTT. The chain combines TRBV5-6 with TRBJ1-5, with TRBD1 matching over 8 bases. V gave up 4 bases and J gave up 1 base; unmatched junction bases: 13. The CDR3 loop spans 18 amino acids. Germline V CDR1 and CDR2: SGHDT, YYEEEE.